Reported below is one TCR beta chain. Its binding antigen is unknown. No much larger clonotype is one base removed from it; base qualities were not supplied. This record comes from a study of T cell changes during pregnancy in multiple sclerosis (dated by TCRdb to between 2019 and 2020). About the investigation overall: Changes in the T cell repertoire over the course of pregnancy were examined in this study in women with multiple sclerosis.

The method was the immunoSEQ multiplex PCR assay. The table was pulled from immuneACCESS by TCRdb, which kept in-frame rearrangements only. Such tables lose some clones; where checked, under half of the loss comes from unresolved V genes, and the rest has no known cause. A total of about 51,000 clones appear in this sample, roughly 93% of them only once. The ten biggest clones cover roughly 1.8% of the sample. From cysteine to phenylalanine, the CDR3 is 15 amino acids long. Only the CDR3 region is kept as DNA, spanning 45 bases read in frame from base 1. CDR1 is given as LNHDA and CDR2 as SQIVND, both from the germline V gene (reference sequence). Cut back by 0 bases and 7 bases, the V and J ends lie 13 bases apart.

The source of this sequence is a female donor with multiple sclerosis, enrolled in a pregnancy study. The sequence is built from TRBV19 and TRBJ2-1; perhaps TRBD1 is the D gene, with 5 bases matching. The starting material was peripheral blood, obtained in the second trimester of pregnancy. Here the CDR3 is given as CASSIEGAGHNEQFF. The nucleotides are TGTGCCAGTAGTATAGAAGGGGCCGGCCATAATGAGCAGTTCTTC.